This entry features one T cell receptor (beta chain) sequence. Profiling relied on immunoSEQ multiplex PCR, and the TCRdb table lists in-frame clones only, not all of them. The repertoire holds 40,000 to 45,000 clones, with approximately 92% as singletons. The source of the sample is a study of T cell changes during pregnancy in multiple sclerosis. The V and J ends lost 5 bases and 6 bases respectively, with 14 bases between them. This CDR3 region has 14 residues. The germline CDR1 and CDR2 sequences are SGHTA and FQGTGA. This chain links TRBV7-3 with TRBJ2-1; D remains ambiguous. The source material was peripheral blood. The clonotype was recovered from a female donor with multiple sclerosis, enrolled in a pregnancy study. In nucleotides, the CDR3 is TGTGCCAGCAGCCCAGGCCTGCACCCCAATGAGCAGTTCTTC. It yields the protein CASSPGLHPNEQFF.